Below are 9 T cell receptor beta chains sequenced from a single sample in a study of T cells in Graves' hyperthyroidism and ophthalmopathy. The CDR3 regions of TCR beta were amplified from RNA transcripts. HTBI primers drove first-round RT-PCR of the TCR CDR3. TCRdb reanalysed the multiplex PCR reads using MiXCR and keeps one entry per CDR3 protein. Among 200,000 to 250,000 distinct CDR3 sequences listed, over 15% were seen once. Sequencing was carried out using blood. The source is a man in his fifties or sixties with Graves' hyperthyroidism.

This clonotype has only a few counts. J is TRBJ1-2 and V is TRBV28; no clear D gene. The CDR3 loop spans 14 amino acids. CDR1 and CDR2 from the germline V gene are MDHEN and SYDVKM. V was pared by 3 bases and J by 2 bases, with 10 bases between. The CDR3 DNA reads TGTGCCAGCAGTTTTAGAAGTGGCAACTATGGCTACACCTTC. Protein product: CASSFRSGNYGYTF.

This chain uses TRBV18 with TRBJ2-1; D possibly matches TRBD1 or TRBD2 (5 bases each). The V gene lost 0 bases and the J gene lost 5 bases, with 8 bases spanning the gap. This CDR3 has 14 amino acids. Germline assignment: CDR1 KGHSH and CDR2 LQKENI. In DNA form, the CDR3 reads TGTGCCAGCTCACCACCCACGGGGCACAATGAGCAGTTCTTC. This encodes CASSPPTGHNEQFF.

This clonotype has a count of ten or more. The V and J genes are TRBV5-5 and TRBJ2-3, with D unclear. Looked up from germline, CDR1 is SGHKS and CDR2 is YYEKEE (reference sequence). The CDR3 spans 12 residues. The V and J ends lost 0 bases and 4 bases respectively, with 3 bases between them. The CDR3 spells CASSLESDTQYF. The CDR3 nucleotides are TGTGCCAGCAGCTTGGAATCAGATACGCAGTATTTT.

This clonotype appeared a few times. The chain uses TRBV14 and TRBJ2-1; maybe TRBD2 (6 bases). CDR1 is SGHDN and CDR2 is FVKESK in the germline V gene. The V gene lost 1 base and the J gene lost 11 bases, with 18 bases spanning the gap. This CDR3 spans 15 amino acids. The CDR3 bases are TGTGCCAGCAGCCAAGTTTGGGGGGACGGGCCTCAGCAGTTCTTC. It is translated as CASSQVWGDGPQQFF.

In its sample, this clonotype was seen many times. This chain joins TRBV2 and TRBJ2-4, with 10 bases that match TRBD2. This CDR3 has 15 residues. The V segment lost 6 bases and the J segment 5 bases; nucleotides outside the gene matches: 7. In germline, CDR1 is SNHLY, CDR2 FYNNEI. CDR3 sequence (DNA): TGTGCCAGCAGCTCACAGGGGACTAGCGAAAACATTCAGTACTTC. Protein product: CASSSQGTSENIQYF. Full variable domain (rest looked up from reference TRBV2 and TRBJ2-4): EPEVTQTPSHQVTQMGQEVILRCVPISNHLYFYWYRQILGQKVEFLVSFYNNEISEKSEIFDDQFSVERPDGSNFTLKIRSTKLEDSAMYFCASSSQGTSENIQYFGAGTRLSVL.

This clonotype was counted a few times. The chain recombines TRBV9 with TRBJ2-5; possibly TRBD1 or TRBD2 for D (5 bases each). This CDR3 contains 15 residues. Trimming cost V 0 bases and J 5 bases, with 14 bases left between them. Germline lookup yields CDR1 SGDLS and CDR2 YYNGEE. CDR3 sequence: CASSVVRSEGETQYF. The CDR3 bases are TGTGCCAGCAGCGTAGTAAGGTCAGAGGGGGAGACCCAGTACTTC. Using reference TRBV9 and TRBJ2-5 for the parts outside the CDR3, the full variable domain is DSGVTQTPKHLITATGQRVTLRCSPRSGDLSVYWYQQSLDQGLQFLIQYYNGEERAKGNILERFSAQQFPDLHSELNLSSLELGDSALYFCASSVVRSEGETQYFGPGTRLLVL.

This clonotype was counted at least ten times. This sequence joins TRBV7-9 and TRBJ2-5; 7 nucleotides line up with TRBD1. The J segment lost 2 bases and the V segment lost 4 bases, leaving 7 bases of the junction unmatched. CDR1 is SEHNR, CDR2 FQNEAQ, per germline (reference sequence). CDR3 length: 15 residues. CDR3 loop: CASSWGQNYQETQYF. For the CDR3, the DNA is TGTGCCAGCAGCTGGGGACAGAACTATCAAGAGACCCAGTACTTC. Looking up the rest from reference TRBV7-9 and TRBJ2-5 gives the full variable domain: DTGVSQNPRHKITKRGQNVTFRCDPISEHNRLYWYRQTLGQGPEFLTYFQNEAQLEKSRLLSDRFSAERPKGSFSTLEIQRTEQGDSAMYLCASSWGQNYQETQYFGPGTRLLVL.

This chain uses TRBV20-1 with TRBJ2-5; 16 nucleotides match TRBD2. V lost 5 bases and J lost 5; bases outside the gene matches: 5. Germline lookup yields CDR1 DFQATT and CDR2 SNEGSKA (reference sequence). The CDR3 totals 15 residues. The DNA of the CDR3 is TGCAGTGCTGGGACTAGCGGGAGGGCTGAGGAGACCCAGTACTTC. It yields the protein CSAGTSGRAEETQYF.

This chain's CDR3 is CSARDFGTSNQPQHF. For the CDR3, the DNA is TGCAGTGCTAGAGATTTCGGGACAAGCAATCAGCCCCAGCATTTT. The chain joins TRBV20-1 to TRBJ1-5; tentative D call: TRBD1 (6 bases). The CDR3 extends over 15 amino acids. Per germline, CDR1 DFQATT and CDR2 SNEGSKA (reference sequence). Trimming shortened V by 0 bases and J by 1 base, and 10 bases separated the two germline ends.